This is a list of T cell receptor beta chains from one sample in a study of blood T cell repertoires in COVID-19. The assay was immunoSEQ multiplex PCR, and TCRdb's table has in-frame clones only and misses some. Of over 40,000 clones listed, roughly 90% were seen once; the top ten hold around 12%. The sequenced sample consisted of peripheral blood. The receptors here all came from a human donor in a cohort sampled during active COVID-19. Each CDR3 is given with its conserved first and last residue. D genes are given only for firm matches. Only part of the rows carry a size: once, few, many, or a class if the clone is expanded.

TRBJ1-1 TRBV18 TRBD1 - CASSRFDRDTEAFF TGTGCCAGCTCCCGGTTTGACAGGGACACTGAAGCTTTCTTT
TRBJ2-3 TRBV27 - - CASSFRGGLFTDTQYF TGTGCCAGCAGTTTTAGGGGGGGCCTTTTCACAGATACGCAGTATTTT
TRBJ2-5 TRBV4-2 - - CASSQELAKETQYF TGTGCCAGCAGCCAAGAGTTAGCGAAAGAGACCCAGTACTTC
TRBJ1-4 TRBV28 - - CASRTPGVKGEKLFF TGTGCCAGCAGAACCCCCGGGGTGAAGGGCGAAAAACTGTTTTTT
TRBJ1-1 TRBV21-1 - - CASSKLPFGTEAFF TGTGCCAGCAGCAAATTGCCTTTCGGGACTGAAGCTTTCTTT
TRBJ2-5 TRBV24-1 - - CATSDSGGWQETQYF TGTGCCACCAGTGATTCGGGTGGGTGGCAAGAGACCCAGTACTTC
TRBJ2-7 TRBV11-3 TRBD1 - CASSPRQGYEQYF TGTGCCAGCAGCCCCCGACAGGGCTACGAGCAGTACTTC
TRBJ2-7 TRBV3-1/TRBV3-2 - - CASSQESIGQNYEQYF TGTGCCAGCAGCCAAGAGTCTATAGGACAGAACTACGAGCAGTACTTC
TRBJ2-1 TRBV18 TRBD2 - CASSPGSTAGAGYNEQFF TGTGCCAGCTCACCCGGATCGACGGCGGGAGCGGGGTACAATGAGCAGTTCTTC
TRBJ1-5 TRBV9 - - CASSVTGLANQPQHF TGTGCCAGCAGCGTAACTGGCCTAGCAAATCAGCCCCAGCATTTT
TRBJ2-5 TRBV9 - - CASSATPGGQETQYF TGTGCCAGCAGCGCGACCCCCGGGGGCCAAGAGACCCAGTACTTC
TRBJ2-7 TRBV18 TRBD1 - CASSTIQGVHYEQYF TGTGCCAGCTCAACGATACAGGGGGTACACTACGAGCAGTACTTC
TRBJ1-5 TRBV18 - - CASSPGGVQPQHF TGTGCCAGCTCACCGGGGGGGGTCCAGCCCCAGCATTTT
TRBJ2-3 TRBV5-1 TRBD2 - CASSFLAADTQYF TGCGCCAGCAGCTTCCTAGCGGCAGATACGCAGTATTTT
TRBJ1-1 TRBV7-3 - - CASSLTNGETEAFF TGTGCCAGCAGCTTAACGAACGGGGAGACTGAAGCTTTCTTT
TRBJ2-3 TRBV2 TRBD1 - CASRGTGGRFTDTQYF TGTGCCAGCAGGGGGACAGGGGGCCGTTTCACAGATACGCAGTATTTT
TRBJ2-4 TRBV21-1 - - CASSKARLAGGKNIQYF TGTGCCAGCAGCAAAGCGCGGTTAGCGGGGGGTAAAAACATTCAGTACTTC
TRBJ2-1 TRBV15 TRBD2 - CATSRGLGLAGYNEQFF TGTGCCACCAGCAGGGGGTTGGGACTAGCGGGATACAATGAGCAGTTCTTC
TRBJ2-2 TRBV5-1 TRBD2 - CASSHGGTSGTGELFF TGCGCCAGCAGCCACGGCGGGACTAGCGGCACCGGGGAGCTGTTTTTT
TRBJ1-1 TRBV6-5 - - CASSYSAGVTEAFF TGTGCCAGCAGTTACTCGGCCGGGGTTACTGAAGCTTTCTTT
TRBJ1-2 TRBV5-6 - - CASSLVGGDQGHYGYTF TGTGCCAGCAGCTTGGTTGGGGGGGATCAGGGTCACTATGGCTACACCTTC
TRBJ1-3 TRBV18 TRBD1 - CASSPGQGFSGNTIYF TGTGCCAGCTCACCAGGACAGGGATTCTCTGGAAACACCATATATTTT
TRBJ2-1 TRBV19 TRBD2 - CASSMTSGEYNEQFF TGTGCCAGTAGTATGACTAGCGGGGAGTACAATGAGCAGTTCTTC
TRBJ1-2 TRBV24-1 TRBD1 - CATSDTRTGGLYGYTF TGTGCCACCAGTGATACCCGGACAGGGGGCCTCTATGGCTACACCTTC
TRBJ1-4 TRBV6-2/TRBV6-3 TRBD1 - CASSYRGGYEKLFF TGTGCCAGCAGTTATAGAGGGGGCTATGAAAAACTGTTTTTT
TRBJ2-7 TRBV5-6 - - CASSSEDRIRHEQYF TGTGCCAGCAGCTCCGAAGACAGGATTCGACACGAGCAGTACTTC
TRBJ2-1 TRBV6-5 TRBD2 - CASRASGRYNEQFF TGTGCCAGCAGAGCTAGCGGGAGGTACAATGAGCAGTTCTTC
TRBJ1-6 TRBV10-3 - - CAISEKQGDNSPLHF TGTGCCATCAGTGAGAAACAGGGAGATAATTCACCCCTCCACTTT
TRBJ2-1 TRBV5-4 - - CASSVLGAGADNEQFF TGTGCCAGCAGCGTCCTGGGGGCGGGGGCAGACAATGAGCAGTTCTTC
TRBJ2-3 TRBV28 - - CASRSTRDTQYF TGTGCCAGCAGGTCCACAAGAGATACGCAGTATTTT
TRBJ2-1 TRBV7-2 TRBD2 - CASSPGLQYNEQFF TGTGCCAGCAGCCCGGGACTACAATACAATGAGCAGTTCTTC
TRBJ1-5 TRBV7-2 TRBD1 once CASSQNSPGGGQPQHF TGTGCCAGCAGCCAAAATTCCCCAGGGGGAGGACAGCCCCAGCATTTT
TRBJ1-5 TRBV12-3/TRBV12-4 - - CASSLIGGQPQHF TGTGCCAGCAGTTTAATCGGAGGTCAGCCCCAGCATTTT
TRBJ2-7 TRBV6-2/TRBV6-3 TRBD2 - CASSYRASGAYEQYF TGTGCCAGCAGTTACCGGGCTAGCGGGGCCTACGAGCAGTACTTC
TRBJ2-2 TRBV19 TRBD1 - CASTLGTGNTGELFF TGTGCCAGTACCCTCGGGACAGGGAACACCGGGGAGCTGTTTTTT
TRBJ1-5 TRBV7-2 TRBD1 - CASSAPDRGNQPQHF TGTGCCAGCAGCGCGCCGGACAGGGGGAATCAGCCCCAGCATTTT
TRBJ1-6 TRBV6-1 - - CASSERRNSPLHF TGTGCCAGCAGTGAGAGGCGGAACTCACCCCTCCACTTT
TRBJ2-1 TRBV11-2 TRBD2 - CASSLGSGGSSYNEQFF TGTGCCAGCAGCTTAGGGAGCGGGGGGTCGTCCTACAATGAGCAGTTCTTC
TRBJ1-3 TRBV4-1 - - CASSRTGEHSGNTIYF TGCGCCAGCAGCCGAACGGGGGAACACTCTGGAAACACCATATATTTT
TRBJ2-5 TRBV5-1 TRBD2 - CASSLLGGEETQYF TGCGCCAGCAGCTTATTGGGAGGGGAAGAGACCCAGTACTTC
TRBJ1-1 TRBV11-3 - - CASSLYTNTEAFF TGTGCCAGCAGCTTGTACACGAACACTGAAGCTTTCTTT
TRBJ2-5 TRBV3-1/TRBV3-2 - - CASSQRQPTQETQYF TGTGCCAGCAGTCAGAGACAGCCGACTCAAGAGACCCAGTACTTC
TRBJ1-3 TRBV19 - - CASKEGARNTIYF TGTGCCAGTAAGGAGGGCGCAAGAAACACCATATATTTT
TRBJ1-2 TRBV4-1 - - CASSSKGGFGYGYTF TGCGCCAGCAGCTCCAAGGGGGGGTTCGGGTATGGCTACACCTTC
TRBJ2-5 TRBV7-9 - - CASSLAGGETQYF TGTGCCAGCAGCTTAGCGGGAGGAGAGACCCAGTACTTC
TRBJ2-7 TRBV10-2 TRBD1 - CASSAGTGGNEQYF TGCGCCAGCAGTGCCGGGACAGGGGGCAACGAGCAGTACTTC
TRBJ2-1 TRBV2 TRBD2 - CASSESGGTYNEQFF TGTGCCAGCAGTGAAAGCGGGGGGACCTACAATGAGCAGTTCTTC
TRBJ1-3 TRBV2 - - CASSATGGGAGNTIYF TGTGCCAGCAGCGCAACCGGTGGGGGGGCCGGAAACACCATATATTTT
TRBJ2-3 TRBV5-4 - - CASSNLEQGSRDTQYF TGTGCCAGCAGTAACTTAGAACAGGGATCGCGAGATACGCAGTATTTT
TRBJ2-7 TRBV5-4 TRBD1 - CASSSQGKLYEQYF TGTGCCAGCAGCTCACAGGGGAAGTTGTACGAGCAGTACTTC
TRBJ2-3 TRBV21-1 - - CASTLPLGAMSTDTQYF TGTGCCAGCACCCTTCCTTTAGGGGCGATGAGCACAGATACGCAGTATTTT
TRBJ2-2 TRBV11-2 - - CASSLNRATGELFF TGTGCCAGCAGCCTTAACAGGGCCACCGGGGAGCTGTTTTTT
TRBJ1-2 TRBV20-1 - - CSQNSYGYTF TGCAGTCAGAACAGCTATGGCTACACCTTC
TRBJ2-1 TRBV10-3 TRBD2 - CAISGGYNEQFF TGTGCCATCTCCGGGGGGTACAATGAGCAGTTCTTC
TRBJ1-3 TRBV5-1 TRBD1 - CASSLTGGSGNTIYF TGCGCCAGCAGCTTAACAGGGGGCTCTGGAAACACCATATATTTT